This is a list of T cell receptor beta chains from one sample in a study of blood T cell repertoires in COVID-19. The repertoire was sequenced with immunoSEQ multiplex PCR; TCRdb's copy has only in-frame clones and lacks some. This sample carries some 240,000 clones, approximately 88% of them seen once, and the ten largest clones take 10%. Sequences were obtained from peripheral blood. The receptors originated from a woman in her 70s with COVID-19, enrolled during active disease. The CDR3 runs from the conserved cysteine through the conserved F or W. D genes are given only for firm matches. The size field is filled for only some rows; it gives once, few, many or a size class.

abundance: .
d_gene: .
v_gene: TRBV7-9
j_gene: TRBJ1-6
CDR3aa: CASSLPQRNSPLHF
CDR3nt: TGTGCCAGCAGCTTACCGCAGAGGAATTCACCCCTCCACTTT

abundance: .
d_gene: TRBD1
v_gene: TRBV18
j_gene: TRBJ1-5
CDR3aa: CASSPRDRGNQPQHF
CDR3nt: TGTGCCAGCTCACCAAGGGACAGGGGCAATCAGCCCCAGCATTTT

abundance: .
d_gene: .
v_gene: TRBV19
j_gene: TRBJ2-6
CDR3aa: CASSGSQGIPGANVLTF
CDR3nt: TGTGCCAGTAGTGGTAGTCAGGGGATCCCTGGGGCCAACGTCCTGACTTTC

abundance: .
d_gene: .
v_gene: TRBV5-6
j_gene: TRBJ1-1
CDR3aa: CASSLDFGSGTEAFF
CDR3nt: TGTGCCAGCAGCTTGGATTTTGGGTCCGGGACTGAAGCTTTCTTT

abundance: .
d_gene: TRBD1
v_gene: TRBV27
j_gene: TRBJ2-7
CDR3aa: CASTNGQGAINEQYF
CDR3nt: TGTGCCAGCACCAATGGACAGGGGGCGATCAACGAGCAGTACTTC

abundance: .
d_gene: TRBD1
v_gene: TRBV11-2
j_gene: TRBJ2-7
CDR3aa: CASSPARTGSYEQYF
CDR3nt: TGTGCCAGCAGCCCCGCTCGGACAGGCTCCTACGAGCAGTACTTC

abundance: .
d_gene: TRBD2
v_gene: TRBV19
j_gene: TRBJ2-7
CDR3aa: CASSIRTSGSYEQYF
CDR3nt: TGTGCCAGTAGTATCCGGACTAGCGGCTCCTACGAGCAGTACTTC

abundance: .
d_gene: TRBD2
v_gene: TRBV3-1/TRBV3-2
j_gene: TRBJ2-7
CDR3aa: CASSSLAGVGYEQYF
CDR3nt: TGTGCCAGCAGCTCCCTAGCGGGAGTCGGGTACGAGCAGTACTTC

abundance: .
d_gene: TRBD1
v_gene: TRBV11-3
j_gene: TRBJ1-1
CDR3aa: CASSLRTGGTEAFF
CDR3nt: TGTGCCAGCAGCTTAAGGACAGGGGGCACTGAAGCTTTCTTT

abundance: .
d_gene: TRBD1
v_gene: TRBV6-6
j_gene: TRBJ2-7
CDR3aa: CASRRDRATYEQYF
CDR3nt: TGTGCCAGCAGGAGGGACAGGGCAACCTACGAGCAGTACTTC

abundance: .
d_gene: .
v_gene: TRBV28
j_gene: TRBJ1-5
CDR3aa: CASSSYSNQPQHF
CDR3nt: TGTGCCAGCAGTTCGTATAGCAATCAGCCCCAGCATTTT

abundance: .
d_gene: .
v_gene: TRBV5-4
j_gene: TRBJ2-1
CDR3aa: CASSLGGGPVYNEQFF
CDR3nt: TGTGCCAGCAGCTTAGGGGGGGGACCTGTCTACAATGAGCAGTTCTTC

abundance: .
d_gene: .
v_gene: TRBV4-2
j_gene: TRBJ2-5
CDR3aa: CASSQEYRGQETQYF
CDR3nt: TGTGCCAGCAGCCAAGAGTATCGGGGGCAAGAGACCCAGTACTTC

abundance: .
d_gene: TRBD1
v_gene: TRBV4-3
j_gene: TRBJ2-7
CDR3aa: CASSQGRGNYEQYF
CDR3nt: TGCGCCAGCAGCCAAGGCAGGGGGAACTACGAGCAGTACTTC

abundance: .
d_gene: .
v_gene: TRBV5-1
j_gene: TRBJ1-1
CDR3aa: CASSRGSAGVTEAFF
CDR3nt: TGCGCCAGCAGCCGGGGATCGGCGGGGGTCACTGAAGCTTTCTTT

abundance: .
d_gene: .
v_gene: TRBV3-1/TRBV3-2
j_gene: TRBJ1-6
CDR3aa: CASSQGPTDNSPLHF
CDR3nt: TGTGCCAGCAGCCAAGGTCCCACGGATAATTCACCCCTCCACTTT

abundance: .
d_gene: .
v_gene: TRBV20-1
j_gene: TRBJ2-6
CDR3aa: CSASHGSGANVLTF
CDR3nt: TGCAGTGCTAGTCACGGCTCTGGGGCCAACGTCCTGACTTTC

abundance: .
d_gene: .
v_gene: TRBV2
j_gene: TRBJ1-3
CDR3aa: CASTWWREDLLSGNTIYF
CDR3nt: TGTGCCAGCACTTGGTGGAGGGAAGATTTGCTCTCTGGAAACACCATATATTTT

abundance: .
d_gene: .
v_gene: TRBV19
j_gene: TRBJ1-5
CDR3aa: CASSILGRRQRNSNQPQHF
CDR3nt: TGTGCCAGTAGTATTCTGGGTAGGCGACAGAGAAATAGCAATCAGCCCCAGCATTTT

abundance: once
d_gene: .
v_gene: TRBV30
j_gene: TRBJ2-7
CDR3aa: CAWTSTPYEQYF
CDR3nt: TGTGCCTGGACCTCTACCCCCTACGAGCAGTACTTC

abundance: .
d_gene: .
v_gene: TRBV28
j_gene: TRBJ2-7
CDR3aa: CASRSGSSYEQYF
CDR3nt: TGTGCCAGTCGTAGCGGAAGCTCCTACGAGCAGTACTTC

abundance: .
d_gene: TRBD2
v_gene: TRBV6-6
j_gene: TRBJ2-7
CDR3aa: CASTKLAGYPSEQYF
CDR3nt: TGTGCCAGCACCAAACTAGCGGGGTACCCCTCCGAGCAGTACTTC

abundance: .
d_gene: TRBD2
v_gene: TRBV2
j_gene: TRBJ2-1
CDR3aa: CARGNGLAGDEQFF
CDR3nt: TGTGCCAGGGGCAACGGACTAGCGGGAGATGAGCAGTTCTTC